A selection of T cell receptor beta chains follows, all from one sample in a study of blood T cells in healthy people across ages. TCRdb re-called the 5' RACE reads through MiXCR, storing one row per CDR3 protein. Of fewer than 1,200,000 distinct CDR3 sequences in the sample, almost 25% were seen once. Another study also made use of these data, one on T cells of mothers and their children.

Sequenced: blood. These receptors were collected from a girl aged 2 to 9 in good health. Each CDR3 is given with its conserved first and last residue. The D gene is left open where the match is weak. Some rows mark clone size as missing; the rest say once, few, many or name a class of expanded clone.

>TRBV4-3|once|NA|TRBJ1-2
CASSQEGYAVSGYTF
TGCGCCAGCAGCCAAGAGGGATACGCAGTTAGCGGCTACACCTTC
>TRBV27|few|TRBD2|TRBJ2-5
CASSRSGGARETQYF
TGTGCCAGCAGTCGTAGCGGGGGGGCTAGGGAGACCCAGTACTTC
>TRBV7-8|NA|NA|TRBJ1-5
CASSVSAGSSQPQHF
TGTGCCAGCAGCGTATCGGCCGGCTCGTCGCAGCCCCAGCATTTT
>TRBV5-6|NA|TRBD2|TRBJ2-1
CASSPDSIAGVEQFF
TGTGCCAGCAGCCCCGATAGTATAGCGGGAGTTGAGCAGTTCTTC
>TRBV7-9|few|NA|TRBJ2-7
CASSLGGALREDEQYF
TGTGCCAGCAGCTTAGGTGGGGCCCTAAGGGAGGACGAGCAGTACTTC
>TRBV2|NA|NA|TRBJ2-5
CASKLVPFYNNEQSF
TGTGCCAGCAAACTAGTTCCGTTTTACAATAATGAGCAGTCCTTC
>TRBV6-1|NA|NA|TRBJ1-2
CASCYLSDAGTNYGYTF
TGTGCCAGCTGCTACCTGTCGGATGCCGGGACTAACTATGGCTACACCTTC
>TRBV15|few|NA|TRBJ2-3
CATSRDMLTDTQYF
TGTGCCACCAGCAGAGATATGTTGACAGATACGCAGTATTTT
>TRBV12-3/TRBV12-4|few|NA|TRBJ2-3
CASKTVAGTDTQYF
TGTGCCAGCAAGACGGTTGCTGGCACAGATACGCAGTATTTT
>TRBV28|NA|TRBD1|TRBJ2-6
CASSTGQGSLSGANVLTF
TGTGCCAGCAGCACGGGACAGGGTAGCCTCTCTGGGGCCAACGTCCTGACTTTC
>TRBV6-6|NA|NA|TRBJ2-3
CASSGRDSGTDTQYF
TGTGCCAGCAGCGGCCGGGACTCAGGCACAGATACGCAGTATTTT
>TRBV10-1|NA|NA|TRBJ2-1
CASSEGLMTGNEQFF
TGCGCCAGCAGTGAGGGACTGATGACAGGCAATGAGCAGTTCTTC
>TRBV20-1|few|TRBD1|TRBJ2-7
CSAKDAGGNDEQYF
TGCAGTGCCAAAGACGCAGGGGGTAACGACGAGCAGTACTTC
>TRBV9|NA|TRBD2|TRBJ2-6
CASKDPGLDISGANVLTF
TGTGCCAGCAAAGATCCGGGACTAGATATCTCTGGGGCCAACGTCCTGACTTTC
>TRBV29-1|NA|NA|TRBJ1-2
CSVEETSYGYTF
TGCAGCGTTGAAGAAACCTCCTACGGCTACACCTTC
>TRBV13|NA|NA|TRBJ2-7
CASSLRGIDEQLF
TGTGCCAGCAGTCTTCGGGGAATTGATGAGCAGCTCTTC
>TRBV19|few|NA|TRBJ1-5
CASTLFGSYQPQHF
TGTGCCAGTACCCTATTTGGCAGCTATCAGCCCCAGCATTTT
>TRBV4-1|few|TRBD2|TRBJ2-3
CASSRGLAGRTTDTQYF
TGCGCCAGCAGCCGCGGACTAGCGGGCCGAACCACAGATACGCAGTATTTT
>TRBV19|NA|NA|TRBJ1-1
CASNRGGRTEAFF
TGTGCCAGTAATAGGGGTGGTAGAACTGAAGCTTTCTTT
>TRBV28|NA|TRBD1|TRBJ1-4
CASSLPGQGVLLTSRGLFF
TGTGCCAGCAGTTTACCGGGACAGGGGGTCCTACTAACATCCCGGGGACTGTTTTTT
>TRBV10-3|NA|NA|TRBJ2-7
CAIAPETSYEQYF
TGTGCCATCGCCCCGGAAACCTCCTACGAGCAGTACTTC
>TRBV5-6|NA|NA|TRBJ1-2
CASSLDWGYGYGYTF
TGTGCCAGCAGCTTGGACTGGGGGTATGGCTATGGCTACACCTTC
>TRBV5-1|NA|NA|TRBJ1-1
CASSPRPEGNTEAFF
TGCGCCAGCAGCCCACGACCGGAGGGGAACACTGAAGCTTTCTTT
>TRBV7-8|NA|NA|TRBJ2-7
CASFGGNYEQYF
TGTGCCAGCTTCGGAGGGAACTACGAGCAGTACTTC
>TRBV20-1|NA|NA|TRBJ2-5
CSALTGREETQYF
TGCAGTGCTCTCACGGGGCGGGAAGAGACCCAGTACTTC
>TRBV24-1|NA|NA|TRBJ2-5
CATSASGTPYQETQYF
TGTGCCACCAGTGCCTCAGGGACACCGTACCAAGAGACCCAGTACTTC
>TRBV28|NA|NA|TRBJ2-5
CASKLVTEETQYF
TGTGCCAGCAAGTTAGTGACTGAAGAGACCCAGTACTTC
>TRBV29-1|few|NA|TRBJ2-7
CSVDGQGFYEQYF
TGCAGCGTTGATGGGCAGGGATTCTACGAGCAGTACTTC
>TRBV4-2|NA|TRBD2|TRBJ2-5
CASSAELAGDVVSETQYF
TGTGCCAGCAGCGCAGAACTAGCGGGGGATGTTGTATCAGAGACCCAGTACTTC
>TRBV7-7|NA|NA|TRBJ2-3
CAGSLGAKGTDTQYF
TGTGCTGGCAGCTTAGGGGCTAAGGGCACAGATACGCAGTATTTT
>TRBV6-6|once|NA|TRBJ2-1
CASKMVRGAEDNEQFF
TGTGCCAGCAAAATGGTAAGGGGCGCGGAGGACAATGAGCAGTTCTTC
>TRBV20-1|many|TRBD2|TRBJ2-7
CSAQGLAGVYEQYF
TGCAGTGCTCAGGGACTAGCGGGGGTCTACGAGCAGTACTTC
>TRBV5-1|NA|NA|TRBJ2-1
CASTGSLYNEQFF
TGCGCCAGCACTGGTAGTCTTTACAATGAGCAGTTCTTC
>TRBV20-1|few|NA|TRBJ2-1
CSGYLHDEQFF
TGCAGTGGGTATCTTCACGATGAGCAGTTCTTC
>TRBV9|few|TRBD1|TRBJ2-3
CASSPDRVLVLTDTQYF
TGTGCCAGCAGCCCAGACAGGGTATTGGTCCTCACAGATACGCAGTATTTT
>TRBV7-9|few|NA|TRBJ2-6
CASSPGLPVSGANVLTF
TGTGCCAGCAGCCCGGGACTTCCCGTCTCTGGGGCCAACGTCCTGACTTTC
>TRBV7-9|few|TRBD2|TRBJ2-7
CASVSGSSYEQYF
TGTGCCAGCGTTAGCGGGAGCTCCTACGAGCAGTACTTC
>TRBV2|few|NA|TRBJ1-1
CASSESDTYHLEAFF
TGTGCCAGCAGTGAATCTGACACCTACCACCTTGAAGCTTTCTTT
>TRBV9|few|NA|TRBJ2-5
CASSVAGGSGETQYF
TGTGCCAGCAGCGTAGCTGGGGGCTCAGGAGAGACCCAGTACTTC
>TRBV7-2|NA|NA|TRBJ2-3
CASTLGARGVGTDTQYF
TGTGCCAGCACCTTGGGGGCCCGGGGGGTTGGCACAGATACGCAGTATTTT
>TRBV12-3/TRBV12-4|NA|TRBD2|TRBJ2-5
CSSSSSGGAKEQYF
TGTTCCAGCAGTTCAAGCGGGGGGGCGAAGGAGCAGTACTTC
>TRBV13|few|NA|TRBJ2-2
CASSHLRGNTGELFF
TGTGCCAGCAGCCACCTGCGGGGAAACACCGGGGAGCTGTTTTTT
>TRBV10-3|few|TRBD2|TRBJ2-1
CAIREPSREGPYEQFF
TGTGCCATCAGAGAACCTAGCCGGGAGGGCCCCTATGAGCAGTTCTTC
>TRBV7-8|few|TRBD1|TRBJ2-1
CASSSILGTGGAGEQFF
TGTGCCAGCAGCTCCATCCTCGGGACAGGGGGGGCGGGTGAGCAGTTCTTC
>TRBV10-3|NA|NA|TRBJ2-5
CAISDLQETQYF
TGTGCCATCAGTGACCTCCAAGAGACCCAGTACTTC
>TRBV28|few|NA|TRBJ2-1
CTSSFSRGTHEQFF
TGTACCAGCAGTTTTTCCCGGGGTACCCATGAGCAGTTCTTC
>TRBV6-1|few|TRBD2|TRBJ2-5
CASSVASGIETQYF
TGTGCCAGCAGTGTTGCTAGCGGGATCGAGACCCAGTACTTC
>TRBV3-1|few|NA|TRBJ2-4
CASSQDDTGAPRGDIQYF
TGTGCCAGCAGCCAAGACGATACCGGGGCTCCAAGGGGGGACATTCAGTACTTC
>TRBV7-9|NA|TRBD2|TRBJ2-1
CASNERGGLNEQFF
TGTGCCAGCAACGAGCGGGGGGGCCTCAATGAGCAGTTCTTC
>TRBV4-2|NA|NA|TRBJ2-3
CASSLGRAGYPQYF
TGTGCCAGCAGCCTGGGTCGCGCAGGATATCCGCAGTATTTT
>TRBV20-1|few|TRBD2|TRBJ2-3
CSARPWRGGSTDTQYF
TGCAGTGCTCGCCCTTGGCGGGGGGGTAGCACGGATACGCAGTATTTT
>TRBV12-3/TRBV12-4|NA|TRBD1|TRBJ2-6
CASNLGQGLSGANVLTF
TGTGCCAGCAACCTGGGACAGGGGCTCTCTGGGGCCAACGTCCTGACTTTC
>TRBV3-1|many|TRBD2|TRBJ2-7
CASSQGLAPYEQYF
TGTGCCAGCAGCCAGGGACTAGCCCCATACGAGCAGTACTTC
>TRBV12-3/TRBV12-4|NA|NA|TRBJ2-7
CASSLFQPVFYEQYF
TGTGCCAGCAGTTTATTCCAGCCAGTCTTTTACGAGCAGTACTTC
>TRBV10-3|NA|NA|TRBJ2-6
CAISESGSSGANVLTF
TGTGCCATCAGTGAGTCGGGGAGCTCTGGGGCCAACGTCCTGACTTTC
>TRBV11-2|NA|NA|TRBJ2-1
CASSVPQGPYNEQFF
TGTGCCAGCAGCGTTCCCCAGGGGCCCTACAATGAGCAGTTCTTC
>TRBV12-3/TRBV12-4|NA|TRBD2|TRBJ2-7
CASSSPLAGVYEQYF
TGTGCCAGCAGTTCTCCACTAGCGGGAGTCTACGAGCAGTACTTC
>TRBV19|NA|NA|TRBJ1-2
CASSITAGYTF
TGTGCCAGTAGTATTACCGCGGGCTACACCTTC